This T cell receptor beta chain derives from a study of beta chain features in type 1 diabetes (dated by TCRdb to the late 2010s). About the investigation overall: Mean age, gender distribution, total cell number and subset yield were not different between patients and healthy donors. Across all samples, almost 110 million sorted cells were examined, and cell number per subset correlated strongly with RNA yield. The study compared TCRB repertoires of sorted circulating CD4+ T cell subsets between recently diagnosed type 1 diabetes patients and matched healthy donors. Regulatory and stem cell-like memory subsets were isolated from only 8 patients and roughly eight healthy donors, whereas naive and central memory subsets came from all 28 donors.

The entire isolated RNA was reverse transcribed using the High Capacity cDNA Reverse Transcription Kit, and thus expressed TCRB transcripts were sequenced. Naive, central memory and regulatory T cell samples underwent deep immunoSEQ sequencing, averaging around 4 million total reads per sample. Sorted cells were lysed in RLT buffer, and RNA was extracted using DNase-treated RNeasy Micro or Mini kits according to cell number. Each cell subset was processed on its own to prevent cross-contamination, while patient and healthy donor samples were processed together. The immunoSEQ multiplex PCR was used to amplify TCRB sequences from cDNA, yielding 87-bp fragments that span the CDR3 region. Sequencing of the amplicons was done on the Illumina HiSeq platform. The original methods were these. PCR bias was computationally corrected using synthetic template baselines, reads within Hamming distance 2 were collapsed, and singletons that could not be merged were discarded. Reads were aligned to IMGT to assign V, D and J genes, CDR3 length, and insertions or deletions at six rearrangement sites. Within each subset, clonotype counts were normalized to the number of sorted cells before true diversity and Gini coefficients were calculated with the tcR R package. Repertoire sharing was quantified using the overlap coefficient calculated on TCRB nucleotide sequences. Out-of-frame TCRB sequences from naive cells were analyzed to stand in for the pre-selection repertoire. TCRdb carries this immuneACCESS record with in-frame sequences only. Its versions omit some clonotypes, under half of them owing to an unresolved V gene in the studies checked, with the rest unexplained. Clone size and V and J calls were adopted from that table, with D and trimming inferred from the DNA. In all, the sample holds hundreds of thousands of clones, and 13% of those were seen once. Of the sample, less than 0.025% is held by the ten largest clones.

Each donor gave one peripheral blood draw, roughly 110 mL on average, collected into heparinised tubes. A BD FACSAria II was used to sort naive, central memory, regulatory and stem cell-like memory CD4+ T cells with a panel that included CD45RO, CCR7, CD25, CD127, CD95 and CD27. All sorted populations exceeded 95% purity. PBMCs were separated immediately by Lymphoprep density gradient centrifugation and were stained directly, without being cultured. So that batch effects would be minimized, each experiment stained and sorted samples in pairs, pairing one healthy donor with one patient. Study-wide conclusions, independent of this receptor: The naive, central memory and regulatory TCRB repertoires appeared to resemble one another more closely among patients than among healthy donors. Because small numbers of individuals were included in the HLA sub-analyses, any influence of HLA type on TCRB rearrangement was left unresolved. Patients with type 1 diabetes made fewer insertions and deleted more nucleotides at VDJ recombination sites, implying thymic rearrangement abnormalities. PCR might favor shorter templates, but patient and control samples were amplified and corrected together, so any skew would affect both groups equally. Type 1 diabetes patients showed a moderate but significant shortening of TCRB CDR3 length in all four CD4+ subsets. Because cDNA rather than genomic DNA was sequenced, highly expressing activated cells could have been over-represented, although no difference in activation and CD3 levels was found between groups.

Notes on this clone: The target of this receptor is not known. An end of the junction differs from the germline gene, which may be a read error. This sample also contains other DNA sequences that code for the same CDR3.

CDR1 GTSNPN and CDR2 SVGIG are derived from the germline V gene (reference sequence). There are 13 amino acids in the CDR3, from cysteine to phenylalanine inclusive. Only the CDR3 DNA is retained, 39 bases long and in frame from the first base. This chain joins TRBV30 to TRBJ1-2, and the D gene may be TRBD1, 6 bases matching. The sample comprised naive CD4+ T cells from blood. In light of the paper, this sample's cell subset or site label describes: true naive CD4+ T cells. The TCR originated in a man younger than 30 with type 1 diabetes. The CDR3 protein is CAWSVGGDYGYTF. The sequenced DNA is TGTGCCTGGAGTGTAGGGGGAGACTATGGCTACACCTTT.